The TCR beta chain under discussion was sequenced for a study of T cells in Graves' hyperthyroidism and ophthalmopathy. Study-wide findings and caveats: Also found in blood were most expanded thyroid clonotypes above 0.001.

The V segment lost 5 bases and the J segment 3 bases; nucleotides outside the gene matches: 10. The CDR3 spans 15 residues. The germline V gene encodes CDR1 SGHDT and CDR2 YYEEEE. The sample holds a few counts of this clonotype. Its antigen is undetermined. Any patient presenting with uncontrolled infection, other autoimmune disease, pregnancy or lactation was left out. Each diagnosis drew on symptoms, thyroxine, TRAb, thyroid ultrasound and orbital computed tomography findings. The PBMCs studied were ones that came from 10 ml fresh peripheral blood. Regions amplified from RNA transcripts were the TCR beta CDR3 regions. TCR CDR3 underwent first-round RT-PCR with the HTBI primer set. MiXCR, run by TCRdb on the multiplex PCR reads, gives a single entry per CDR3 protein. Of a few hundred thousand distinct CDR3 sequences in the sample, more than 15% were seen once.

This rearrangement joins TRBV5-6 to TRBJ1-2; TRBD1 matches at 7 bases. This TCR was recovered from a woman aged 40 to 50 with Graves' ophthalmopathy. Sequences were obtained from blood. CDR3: CASSSGAGGHYGYTF. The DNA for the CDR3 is TGTGCCAGCAGTTCGGGGGCAGGGGGACACTATGGCTACACCTTC.